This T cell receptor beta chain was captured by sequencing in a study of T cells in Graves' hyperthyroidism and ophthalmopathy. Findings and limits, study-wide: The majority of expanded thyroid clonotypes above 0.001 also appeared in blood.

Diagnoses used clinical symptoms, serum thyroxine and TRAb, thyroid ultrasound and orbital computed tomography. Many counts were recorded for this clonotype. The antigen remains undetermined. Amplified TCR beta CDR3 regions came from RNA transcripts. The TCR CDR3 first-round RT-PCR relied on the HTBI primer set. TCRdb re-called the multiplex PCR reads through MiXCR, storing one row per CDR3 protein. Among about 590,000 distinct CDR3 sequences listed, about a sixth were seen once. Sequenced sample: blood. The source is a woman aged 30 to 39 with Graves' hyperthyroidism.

The CDR3 DNA reads TGCAGCGCCGCCGGGGGGGCAGATACGCAGTATTTT. Translating it yields CSAAGGADTQYF. This rearrangement joins TRBV29-1 to TRBJ2-3; TRBD2 aligns across 8 bases. Germline-derived CDR1 and CDR2 are SQVTM and ANQGSEA. Trimming removed 7 bases from V and 4 bases from J; junction bases left unmatched: 4. The CDR3 runs 12 residues.